Listed below are T cell receptor beta chains from one sample, sequenced in a study of T cells in Graves' hyperthyroidism and ophthalmopathy. TCRdb independently ran MiXCR on the multiplex PCR reads; one entry per CDR3 protein. The sample yields under 650,000 distinct CDR3 sequences, about 17% seen once. Sequencing input: blood. Every receptor here comes from a woman in her twenties or thirties with Graves' hyperthyroidism. Each CDR3 is given with its conserved first and last residue. The D gene is left open where the match is weak. A row's size may be missing; if present it is once, few, many or a size class.

J gene | clone size | D gene | V gene | CDR3 length | CDR3 DNA | CDR3 protein
TRBJ2-2 | many | - | TRBV11-1 | 14 | TGTGCCAGCAAGGATTCCCCTAACACCGGGGAGCTGTTTTTT | CASKDSPNTGELFF
TRBJ2-5 | - | TRBD2 | TRBV6-5 | 14 | TGTGCCAGCAGTTACGCGGGAGCACTAGAGACCCAGTACTTC | CASSYAGALETQYF
TRBJ2-5 | many | TRBD1 | TRBV5-1 | 15 | TGCGCCAGCAACGAACCGACAGGGGGACAAGAGACCCAGTACTTC | CASNEPTGGQETQYF
TRBJ2-1 | few | TRBD2 | TRBV30 | 14 | TGTGCCTGTAATAGCGGGACGGTCTTGGATGAGCAGTTCTTC | CACNSGTVLDEQFF
TRBJ2-1 | - | - | TRBV19 | 15 | TGTGCCAGTAGACTTTTGGACTCGCAACACAATGAGCAGTTCTTC | CASRLLDSQHNEQFF
TRBJ2-7 | many | TRBD2 | TRBV20-1 | 15 | TGCAGTGCTAGTCGACGGACTAGGCTCCTCTACGAGCAGTACTTC | CSASRRTRLLYEQYF
TRBJ1-5 | - | - | TRBV10-1 | 15 | TGCGCCAGCAGTGTTCAGGGGAATAGCAATCAGCCCCAGCATTTT | CASSVQGNSNQPQHF
TRBJ1-4 | - | - | TRBV18 | 16 | TGTGCCAGCTCACAGCTCATCCTCGATGCTAATGAAAAACTGTTTTTT | CASSQLILDANEKLFF
TRBJ2-2 | - | - | TRBV30 | 12 | TGTGCCTGTCCCAGCAACGTAAGGGAGCTGTTTTTT | CACPSNVRELFF
TRBJ1-3 | few | - | TRBV5-5 | 14 | TGTGCCAGCAGCTTTACAGACCTTGGAAACACCATATATTTT | CASSFTDLGNTIYF
TRBJ2-3 | - | - | TRBV6-5 | 13 | TGTGCCAGCAGTTGCCGCAGCACAGATACGCAGTATTTT | CASSCRSTDTQYF
TRBJ2-7 | many | TRBD2 | TRBV20-1 | 16 | TGCAGTGCTAGAGACTTAAGACTAGCGAACTCCTACGAGCAGTACTTC | CSARDLRLANSYEQYF